This entry is about one T cell receptor beta chain. Its antigen is as yet unknown. The sample originates from a study of immune cell composition in non-small cell lung cancer. Normal lung was sampled as far from the tumour as possible, at least 3 cm. Here immunoSEQ multiplex PCR was the method, and the copy in TCRdb shows in-frame clones only, minus some. The table lists about 6,100 clones, approximately 70% of them singletons. Study-wide findings and caveats: Dominant in vivo tumour-associated clones were not shown to share tumour-reactive sequences. TIL tumour reactivity correlated with maximal tumour-associated clone frequency in adenocarcinoma. Roughly 75% of squamous and roughly 34% of adenocarcinoma cases had tumour-associated clones >0.5%.

Sequencing input: non-adjacent lung tissue. The TCR sequence derives from a human donor with non-small cell lung cancer.

The CDR3 loop reads CASSIQNSNQPQHF. The CDR3 nucleotides read TGTGCCAGTAGTATCCAGAATAGCAATCAGCCCCAGCATTTT. The V and J genes are TRBV19 and TRBJ1-5; the D is unclear. V was shortened by 3 bases and J by 0 bases, with 6 bases between the two germline ends. The germline V gene encodes CDR1 LNHDA and CDR2 SQIVND (reference sequence). The CDR3 consists of 14 residues.